The T cell receptor (beta chain) described here comes from a study of T cell repertoires in cytomegalovirus infection. Looked up from germline, CDR1 is DFQATT and CDR2 is SNEGSKA (reference sequence). CDR3 length: 15 residues. The junction had 5 bases not matched to a gene; V was cut back by 0 bases and J by 5 bases. A few counts support this clonotype. Each CDR3 protein is one row after TCRdb ran MiXCR on the reads. The repertoire includes roughly 230,000 distinct CDR3 sequences, 9% to 15% of them detected once, and approximately 1.6% sits in the top ten. This clonotype was sampled from a human donor in good health (CMV status not recorded). Some clones in this sample may be carry-over from other donors' samples. The genes are TRBV20-1 and TRBJ2-5; 11 bases match TRBD2. The sample was PBMCs. CDR3 protein: CSARDPLAGAETQYF. CDR3 nucleotides: TGCAGTGCTAGAGACCCACTAGCGGGAGCGGAGACCCAGTACTTC.